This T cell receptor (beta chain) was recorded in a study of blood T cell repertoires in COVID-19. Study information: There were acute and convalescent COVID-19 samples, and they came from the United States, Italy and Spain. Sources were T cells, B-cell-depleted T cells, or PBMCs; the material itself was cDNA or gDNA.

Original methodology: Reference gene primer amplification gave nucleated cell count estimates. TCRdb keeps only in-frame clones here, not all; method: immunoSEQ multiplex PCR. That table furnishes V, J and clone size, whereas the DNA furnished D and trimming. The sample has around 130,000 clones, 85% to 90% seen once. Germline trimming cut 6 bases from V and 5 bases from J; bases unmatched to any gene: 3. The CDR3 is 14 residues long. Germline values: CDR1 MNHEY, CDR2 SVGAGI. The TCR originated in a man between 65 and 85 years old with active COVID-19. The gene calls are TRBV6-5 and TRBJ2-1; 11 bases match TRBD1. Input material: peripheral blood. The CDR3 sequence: CASRDRGLDNEQFF. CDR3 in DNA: TGTGCCAGCAGGGACAGGGGGCTGGACAATGAGCAGTTCTTC.